These T cell receptor beta chains were read from a single sample in a study of T cell responses to AZD1222 COVID-19 vaccine. TCRdb's table, derived via immunoSEQ multiplex PCR, lists solely in-frame clones and lacks some. The sample carries roughly 150,000 clones, around 87% recorded once. This specimen consisted of peripheral blood, obtained 28 days after the second AZD1222 dose. These receptors all come from an adult who received the AZD1222 COVID-19 vaccine. The CDR3 runs from the conserved cysteine through the conserved F or W. Fields, in order: J gene, V gene, CDR3 protein.

>TRBJ1-4|TRBV7-6
CASSLRGVGEKLFF
>TRBJ2-2|TRBV6-2/TRBV6-3
CASSTGTGSTGELFF
>TRBJ1-1|TRBV18
CASSPLRDVNTEAFF
>TRBJ2-6|TRBV29-1
CSVVGGSSGANVLTF
>TRBJ2-7|TRBV7-6
CASSFQGARSEQYF
>TRBJ1-1|TRBV9
CASSVGTGEAFF
>TRBJ2-1|TRBV24-1
CASGSGATDEQFF
>TRBJ1-2|TRBV2
CASSVSLGTEGYTF
>TRBJ1-5|TRBV28
CASSFGEKPQHF
>TRBJ2-1|TRBV27
CASSLLVSGSVFF
>TRBJ1-6|TRBV21-1
CASSKNQQPYNSPLHF
>TRBJ2-3|TRBV20-1
CSARLHPAQYF
>TRBJ2-7|TRBV4-3
CASSQDWQLSSYEQYF
>TRBJ2-1|TRBV6-5
CASSPGLPYNEQFF
>TRBJ1-3|TRBV11-1
CASSQDPGNTIYF
>TRBJ2-3|TRBV9
CASSFTGTITDTQYF
>TRBJ1-5|TRBV20-1
CSASRGTGGRSNQPQHF
>TRBJ2-7|TRBV30
CAWSVLGRGNEQYF
>TRBJ1-1|TRBV30
CAWTKPGGALRTEAFF
>TRBJ2-4|TRBV3-1/TRBV3-2
CASSQGGLAKNIQYF
>TRBJ2-3|TRBV7-3
CASRGGSGSTDTQYF
>TRBJ2-7|TRBV29-1
CSVYSGGRAGGTYEQYF
>TRBJ2-5|TRBV15
CATSRDQGRGGETQYF
>TRBJ2-6|TRBV6-2/TRBV6-3
CASSYSKGKLGSGANVLTF
>TRBJ2-3|TRBV5-1
CASSEGGDTQYF
>TRBJ1-2|TRBV30
CAWMRAANYGYTF
>TRBJ1-1|TRBV11-2
CASSLGPGVTEAFF
>TRBJ2-4|TRBV30
CAWALREAKNIQYF
>TRBJ1-4|TRBV5-1
CASSPQSPSTNEKLFF
>TRBJ1-6|TRBV9
CASSVGGGSPLHF
>TRBJ1-5|TRBV23-1
CASPSRQPQHF
>TRBJ2-1|TRBV29-1
CSVLRERPRDDGEQFF
>TRBJ2-1|TRBV4-3
CASSHGTGGTYNEQFF
>TRBJ1-2|TRBV19
CASNRGQAAGGYTF
>TRBJ2-7|TRBV5-6
CASSSYAQLSYEQYF
>TRBJ2-1|TRBV7-2
CASSLGLGLDYNEQFF
>TRBJ2-5|TRBV28
CASSPGTSVGETQYF
>TRBJ2-7|TRBV11-2
CASSFGAGNEQYF
>TRBJ1-6|TRBV30
CAWRRGDRDLAYNSPLHF
>TRBJ1-2|TRBV7-2
CASRRTGQINYGYTF
>TRBJ1-5|TRBV5-1
CASSLTGGGNQPQHF
>TRBJ2-7|TRBV6-5
CASKGALSEQYF
>TRBJ2-5|TRBV18
CASSPPGRDSLTQYF
>TRBJ2-3|TRBV28
CASSFGDTDTQYF
>TRBJ2-5|TRBV9
CASSVAGSAETQYF
>TRBJ2-6|TRBV27
CASRKTLGANVLTF
>TRBJ2-5|TRBV7-8
CASSLGVSQETQYF
>TRBJ2-3|TRBV19
CASSIGGTDTQYF
>TRBJ2-1|TRBV10-3
CAISQRWTLAGGNEQFF
>TRBJ1-5|TRBV7-8
CASSLVPNQPQHF
>TRBJ1-5|TRBV19
CASSIVRGGGRDQPQHF
>TRBJ1-2|TRBV7-9
CASSPGRDSDYGYTF
>TRBJ2-1|TRBV7-3
CASSSGEYNEQFF
>TRBJ2-1|TRBV7-2
CASSPRQGSEQFF